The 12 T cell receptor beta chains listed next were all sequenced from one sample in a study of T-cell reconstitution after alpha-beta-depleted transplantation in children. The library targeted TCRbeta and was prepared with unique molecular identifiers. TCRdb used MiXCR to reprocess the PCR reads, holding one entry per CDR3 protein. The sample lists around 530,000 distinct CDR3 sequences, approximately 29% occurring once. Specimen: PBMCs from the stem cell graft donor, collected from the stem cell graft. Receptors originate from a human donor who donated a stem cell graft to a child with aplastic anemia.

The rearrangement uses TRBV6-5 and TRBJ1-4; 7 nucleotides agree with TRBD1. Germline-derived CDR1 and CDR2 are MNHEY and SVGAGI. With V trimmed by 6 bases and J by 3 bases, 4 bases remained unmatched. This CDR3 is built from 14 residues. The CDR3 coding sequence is TGTGCCAGCAGCTCCGGGACAGCTAATGAAAAACTGTTTTTT. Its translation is CASSSGTANEKLFF.

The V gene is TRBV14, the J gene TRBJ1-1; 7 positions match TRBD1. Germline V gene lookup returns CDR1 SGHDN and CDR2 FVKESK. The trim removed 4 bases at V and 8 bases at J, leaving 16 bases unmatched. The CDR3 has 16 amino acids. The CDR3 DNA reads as TGTGCCAGCAGCCCCTGGGACAGAGGGAAAAGGGCCGAAGCTTTCTTT. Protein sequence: CASSPWDRGKRAEAFF.

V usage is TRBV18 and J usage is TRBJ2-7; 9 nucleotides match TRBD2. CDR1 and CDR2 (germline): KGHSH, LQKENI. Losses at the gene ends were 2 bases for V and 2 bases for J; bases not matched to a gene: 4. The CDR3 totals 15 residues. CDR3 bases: TGTGCCAGCTCACCAACTCTAGCGGGAACCTACGAGCAGTACTTC. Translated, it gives CASSPTLAGTYEQYF.

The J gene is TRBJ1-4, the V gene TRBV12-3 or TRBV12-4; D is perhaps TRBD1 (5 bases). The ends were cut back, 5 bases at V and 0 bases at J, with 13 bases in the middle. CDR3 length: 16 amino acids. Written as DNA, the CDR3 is TGTGCCAGCAGTCCAGGGCACCCTGCAACTAATGAAAAACTGTTTTTT. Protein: CASSPGHPATNEKLFF.

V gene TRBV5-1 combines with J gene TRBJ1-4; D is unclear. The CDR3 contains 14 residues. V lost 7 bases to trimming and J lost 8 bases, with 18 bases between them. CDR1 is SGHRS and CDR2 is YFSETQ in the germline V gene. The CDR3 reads CASSWTIGSEKLFF. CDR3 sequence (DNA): TGCGCCAGCTCATGGACCATAGGAAGCGAAAAACTGTTTTTT. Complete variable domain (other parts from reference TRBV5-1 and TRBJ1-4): KAGVTQTPRYLIKTRGQQVTLSCSPISGHRSVSWYQQTPGQGLQFLFEYFSETQRNKGNFPGRFSGRQFSNSRSEMNVSTLELGDSALYLCASSWTIGSEKLFFGSGTQLSVL.

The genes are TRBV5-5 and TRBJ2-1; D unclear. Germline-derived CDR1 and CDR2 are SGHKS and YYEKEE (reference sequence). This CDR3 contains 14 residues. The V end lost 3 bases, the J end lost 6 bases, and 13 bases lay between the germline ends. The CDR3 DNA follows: TGTGCCAGCAGCTCAGCTCACGGAGTCAATGAGCAGTTCTTC. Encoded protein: CASSSAHGVNEQFF.

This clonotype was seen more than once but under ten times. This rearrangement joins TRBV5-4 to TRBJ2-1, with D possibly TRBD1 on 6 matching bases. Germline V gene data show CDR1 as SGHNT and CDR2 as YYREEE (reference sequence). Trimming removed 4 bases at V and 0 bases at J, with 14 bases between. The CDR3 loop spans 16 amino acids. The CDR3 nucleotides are TGTGCCAGCAGCCTACCCGGGACACGCTCCTACAATGAGCAGTTCTTC. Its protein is CASSLPGTRSYNEQFF. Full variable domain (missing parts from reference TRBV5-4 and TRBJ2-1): ETGVTQSPTHLIKTRGQQVTLRCSSQSGHNTVSWYQQALGQGPQFIFQYYREEENGRGNFPPRFSGLQFPNYSSELNVNALELDDSALYLCASSLPGTRSYNEQFFGPGTRLTVL.

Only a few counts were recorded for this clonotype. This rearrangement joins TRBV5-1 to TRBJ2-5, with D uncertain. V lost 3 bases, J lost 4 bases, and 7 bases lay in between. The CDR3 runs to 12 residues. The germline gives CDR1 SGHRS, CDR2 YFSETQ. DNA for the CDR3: TGCGCCAGCAGCTCCTCCACAGAGACCCAGTACTTC. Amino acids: CASSSSTETQYF.

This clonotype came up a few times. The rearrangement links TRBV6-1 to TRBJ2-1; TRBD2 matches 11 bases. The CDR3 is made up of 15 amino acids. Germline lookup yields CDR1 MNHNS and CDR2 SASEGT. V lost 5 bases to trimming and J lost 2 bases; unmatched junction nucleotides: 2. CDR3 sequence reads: CASSTTSGAYNEQFF. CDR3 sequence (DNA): TGTGCCAGCAGTACGACTAGCGGGGCCTACAATGAGCAGTTCTTC.

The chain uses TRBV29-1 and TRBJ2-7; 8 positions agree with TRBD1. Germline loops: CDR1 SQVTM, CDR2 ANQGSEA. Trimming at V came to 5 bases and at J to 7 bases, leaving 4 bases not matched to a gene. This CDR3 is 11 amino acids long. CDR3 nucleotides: TGCAGCGTTCAGGGGGCGGGTGAGCAGTACTTC. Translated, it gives CSVQGAGEQYF.

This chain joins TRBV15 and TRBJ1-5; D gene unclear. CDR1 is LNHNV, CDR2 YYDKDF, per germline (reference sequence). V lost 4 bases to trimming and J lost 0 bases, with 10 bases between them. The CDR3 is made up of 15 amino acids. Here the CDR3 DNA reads TGTGCCACCAGCACTCTGGACTATAGCAATCAGCCCCAGCATTTT. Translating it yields CATSTLDYSNQPQHF.

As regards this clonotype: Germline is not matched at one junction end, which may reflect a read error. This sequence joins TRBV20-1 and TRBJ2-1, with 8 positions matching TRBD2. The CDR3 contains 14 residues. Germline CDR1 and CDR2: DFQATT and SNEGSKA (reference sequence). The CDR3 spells CSARAGAIYNEQFF. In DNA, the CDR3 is TGCAGTGCGAGAGCGGGAGCTATCTACAATGAGCAGTTCTTC.